Included here is one T cell receptor (beta chain) sequence, with context. Its antigen is unidentified. These data originate in a study of shared clonotypes between healthy human individuals. Study-level points and caveats: Naive CD4 clonotypes overlapped across several donors at around 5%.

The data were produced by immunoSEQ multiplex PCR, yet TCRdb's version contains in-frame clones alone and is incomplete. The sample carries a few million clones, approximately 95% recorded once. After removal of 4 bases from V and 2 bases from J, the junction contained 1 base not matched to a gene. CDR1 and CDR2 from the germline V gene are MNHEY and SVGAGI. The CDR3 runs to 14 residues. This chain uses TRBV6-5 with TRBJ2-1; 8 bases match TRBD1. The TCR was taken from a man aged 18 to 30 in good health. Some clones in this sample may be carry-over from other donors' samples. Sample: naive CD4+ T cells from PBMCs. Subset reported: CD45RA+ positively selected. The DNA of the CDR3 is TGTGCCAGCAGTTCAGGGGGCGCCTACAATGAGCAGTTCTTC. This encodes CASSSGGAYNEQFF.